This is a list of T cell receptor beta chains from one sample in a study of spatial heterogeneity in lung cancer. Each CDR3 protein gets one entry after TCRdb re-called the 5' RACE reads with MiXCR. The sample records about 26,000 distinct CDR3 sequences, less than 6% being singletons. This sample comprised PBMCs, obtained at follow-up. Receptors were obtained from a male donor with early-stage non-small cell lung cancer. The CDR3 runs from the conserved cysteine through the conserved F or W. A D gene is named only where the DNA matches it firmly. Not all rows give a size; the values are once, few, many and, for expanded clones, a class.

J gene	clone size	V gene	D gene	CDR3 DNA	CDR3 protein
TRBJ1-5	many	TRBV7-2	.	TGTGCCAGCAGCTTAGCTGGATATAGCAATCAGCCCCAGCATTTT	CASSLAGYSNQPQHF
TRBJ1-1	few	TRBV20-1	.	TGCAGTGCTGGCCGGGACCCGAACACTGAAGCTTTCTTT	CSAGRDPNTEAFF
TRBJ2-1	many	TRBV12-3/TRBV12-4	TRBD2	TGTGCCAGCAGACCTCTGAGAGCTAGCGGGCGTAATGAGCAGTTCTTC	CASRPLRASGRNEQFF
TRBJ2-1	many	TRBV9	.	TGTGTCAGCAGCGTAGCCGGTGAGCAGTTCTTC	CVSSVAGEQFF
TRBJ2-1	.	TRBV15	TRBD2	TGTGCCACCAGCAGCCCCGGACTAGCGGCGTTCTTC	CATSSPGLAAFF
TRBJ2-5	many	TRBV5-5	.	TGTGCCAGCAGCTTGGATCGCCTCGGAGCGTACCAAGAGACCCAGTACTTC	CASSLDRLGAYQETQYF
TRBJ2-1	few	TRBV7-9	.	TGTGCCAGCAGCTTAAACGGGCTAGCTATAAATGAGCAGTTCTTC	CASSLNGLAINEQFF
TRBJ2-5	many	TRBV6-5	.	TGTGCCAGCAGTCTGGGTGGGACCCAGTACTTC	CASSLGGTQYF
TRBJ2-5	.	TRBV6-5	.	TGTGCCAGCAGTTCTCCAGGAGGAGAGACCCAGTACTTC	CASSSPGGETQYF
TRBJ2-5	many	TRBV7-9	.	TGTGCCAGCAGCTTAGAGCAGGAGACCCAGTACTTC	CASSLEQETQYF
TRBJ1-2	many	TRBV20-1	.	TGCAGTGCTAGAGGAGGACCTGGACGGCTTAACTATGGCTACACCTTC	CSARGGPGRLNYGYTF
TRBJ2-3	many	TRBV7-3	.	TGTGCCAGCAGCCCCCGGGCGGGGTATCTAGGGACGCAGTATTTT	CASSPRAGYLGTQYF
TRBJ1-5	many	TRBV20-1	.	TGCAGTGCTAGAGATTGGTCAGTTAGCAATCAGCCCCAGCATTTT	CSARDWSVSNQPQHF
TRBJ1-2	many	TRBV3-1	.	TGTGCCAGCAGCCCCACGTCCCAAAGTCGTGGCTACACCTTC	CASSPTSQSRGYTF
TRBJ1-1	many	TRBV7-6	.	TGTGCCAGCAGCTACGACGGGGTAGCCGGTCTAAATGAAGCTTTCTTT	CASSYDGVAGLNEAFF
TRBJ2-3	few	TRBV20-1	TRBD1	TGCAGTGCTAGAGTGGGGGACAGGGACACAGATACGCAGTATTTT	CSARVGDRDTDTQYF
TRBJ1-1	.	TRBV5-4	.	TGTGCCAGCAGCTTTTGGATGAACACTGAAGCTTTCTTT	CASSFWMNTEAFF
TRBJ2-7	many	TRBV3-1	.	TGTGCCAGCAGCCAAGGGGAAGTCCAACTAGGGTACGAGCAGTACTTC	CASSQGEVQLGYEQYF
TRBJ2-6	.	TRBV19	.	TGTGCCAGTAGTGGGGGAGCTGGGGCCAACGTCCTGACTTTC	CASSGGAGANVLTF
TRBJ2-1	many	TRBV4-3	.	TGCGCCAGCAGCCAAGAATCCCTGTCTAATGAGCAGTTCTTC	CASSQESLSNEQFF
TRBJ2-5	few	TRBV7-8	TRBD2	TGTGCCAGCAGCTTCACTAGCGGGTACCAAGAGACCCAGTACTTC	CASSFTSGYQETQYF
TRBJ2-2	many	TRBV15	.	TGTGCCACCAGCAGAGATCGAGCTACTCGCACCGGGGAGCTGTTTTTT	CATSRDRATRTGELFF
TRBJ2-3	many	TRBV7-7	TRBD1	TGTGCTAGCAGCCACGGGACAGGGGCTAATACGCAGTATTTT	CASSHGTGANTQYF
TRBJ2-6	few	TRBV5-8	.	TGTGCCAGCAGCGGATTGACAGGCCGAGGGGCCAACGTCCTGACTTTC	CASSGLTGRGANVLTF
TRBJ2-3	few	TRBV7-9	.	TGTGCCAGCAGCCCATTACAGGGCCGCACAGATACGCAGTATTTT	CASSPLQGRTDTQYF
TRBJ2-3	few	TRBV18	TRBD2	TGTGCCAGCTCACCTCGTTCGGCGGGGGGGCCAGGTTTGGCAGATACGCAGTATTTT	CASSPRSAGGPGLADTQYF
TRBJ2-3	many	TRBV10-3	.	TGTGCCATCAGTGAAAAGGGGGAAAGCACAGATACGCAGTATTTT	CAISEKGESTDTQYF
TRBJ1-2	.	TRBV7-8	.	TGTGCCAGCAGCTTCACAGGGATTGGGATTAATGGCTACACCTTC	CASSFTGIGINGYTF
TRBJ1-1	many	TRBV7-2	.	TGTGCCAGCAGCCGACAGGAGGACACTGAAGCTTTCTTT	CASSRQEDTEAFF
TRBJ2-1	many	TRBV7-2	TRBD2	TGTGCCAGCAGCCCGACTAGCGGGGCCCCTGGCGAGCAGTTCTTC	CASSPTSGAPGEQFF
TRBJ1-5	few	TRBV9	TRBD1	TGTGCCAGCAGCGACCGACAGGGGGGACAGCCCCAGCATTTT	CASSDRQGGQPQHF
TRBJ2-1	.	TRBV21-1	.	TGTGCCAGCAGCACCCCCCGCTATTTTTCCTACAATGAGCAGTTCTTC	CASSTPRYFSYNEQFF
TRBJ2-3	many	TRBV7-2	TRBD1	TGTGCCAGCAGCTTTAGAGGGACAGGGTTGGTCAGCACTAGCACAGATACGCAGTATTTT	CASSFRGTGLVSTSTDTQYF
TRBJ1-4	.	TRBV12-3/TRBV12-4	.	TGTGCCAGCAGTTTAAGGGATCTAAATGAAAAACTGTTTTTT	CASSLRDLNEKLFF
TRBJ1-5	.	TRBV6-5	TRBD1	TGTGCCAGCAGTTCAGACAGGGTGGAACGTCAGCCCCAGCATTTT	CASSSDRVERQPQHF
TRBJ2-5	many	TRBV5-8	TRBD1	TGTGCCAGCAGCTCTACCGGGACAGGGGGACGAGAGACCCAGTACTTC	CASSSTGTGGRETQYF
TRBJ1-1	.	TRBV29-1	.	TGCAGCGTTGACTCGGGGCCTCTAAACACTGAAGCTTTCTTT	CSVDSGPLNTEAFF
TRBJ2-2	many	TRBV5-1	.	TGCGCCAGCAGCTTGAGGCAGGGCGGCACCGGGGAGCTGTTTTTT	CASSLRQGGTGELFF
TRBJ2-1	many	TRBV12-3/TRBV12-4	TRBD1	TGTGCCAGCAGTCAAGGACAGGGGTACAATGAGCAGTTCTTC	CASSQGQGYNEQFF
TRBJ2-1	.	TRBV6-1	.	TGTGCCAGCAGTGAAAGGTATGAGCAGTTCTTC	CASSERYEQFF
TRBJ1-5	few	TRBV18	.	TGTGCCAGCTCACCAGCTACGGGAGTTAATCAGCCCCAGCATTTT	CASSPATGVNQPQHF
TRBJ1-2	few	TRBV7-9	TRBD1	TGTGCCAGCAGCTCCGGACAGGCTAACTATGGCTACACCTTC	CASSSGQANYGYTF
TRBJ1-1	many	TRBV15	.	TGTGCCACCAGCAGAGATGGGACAACCGGGACTGAAGCTTTCTTT	CATSRDGTTGTEAFF
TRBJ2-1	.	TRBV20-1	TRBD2	TGCAGTGCTATTAGCGGGAGGGCCTCTAATGAGCAGTTCTTC	CSAISGRASNEQFF
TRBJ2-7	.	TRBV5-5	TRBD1	TGTGCCAGCAGAATAAGGGACAGGGGCGGCGAGCAGTACTTC	CASRIRDRGGEQYF
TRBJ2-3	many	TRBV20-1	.	TGCAGTGCTAGAGATCTAAATACGCAGTATTTT	CSARDLNTQYF
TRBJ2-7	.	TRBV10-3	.	TGTGCCATCGCGTCCTCCTACGAGCAGTACTTC	CAIASSYEQYF
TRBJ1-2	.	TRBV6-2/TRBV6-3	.	TGTGCCAGCAGTTACAGGGCATCTTATGGCTACACCTTC	CASSYRASYGYTF
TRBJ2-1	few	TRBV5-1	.	TGCGCCAGCAGCTCGACTCGGAACAATGAGCAGTTCTTC	CASSSTRNNEQFF
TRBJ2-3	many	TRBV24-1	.	TGTGCCAGCAGTGGGAGAGACACAGATACGCAGTATTTT	CASSGRDTDTQYF
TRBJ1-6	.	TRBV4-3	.	TGCGCCAGCAGCCAAGATTGGAGGGTATCCTATAATTCACCCCTCCACTTT	CASSQDWRVSYNSPLHF
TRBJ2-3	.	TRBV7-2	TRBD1	TGTGCCAGCAGCCGCCTTCGGACAGGCCGAACAGATACGCAGTATTTT	CASSRLRTGRTDTQYF
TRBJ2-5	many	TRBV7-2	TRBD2	TGTGCCAGCAGCGTTCGGGAGCGGGGGGGCGGAGAGACCCAGTACTTC	CASSVRERGGGETQYF
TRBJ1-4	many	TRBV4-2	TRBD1	TGTGCCAGCAGCCAAACCCAACGCCGGGACAGAAATGAAAAACTGTTTTTT	CASSQTQRRDRNEKLFF
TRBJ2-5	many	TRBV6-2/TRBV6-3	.	TGTGCCAGCACCCATTCAGAGTCCCAGTACTTC	CASTHSESQYF
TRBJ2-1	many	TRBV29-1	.	TGCAGCGCCAAAACAGGGATGTCCTACAATGAGCAGTTCTTC	CSAKTGMSYNEQFF
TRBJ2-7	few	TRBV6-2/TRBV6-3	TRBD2	TGTGCCAGCAGTTACTCGACTAGCGGGGGCGACGAGCAGTACTTC	CASSYSTSGGDEQYF
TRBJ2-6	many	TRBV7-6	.	TGTGCCACCTTAGGGGACCGCGGCTCTGGGGCCAACGTCCTGACTTTC	CATLGDRGSGANVLTF
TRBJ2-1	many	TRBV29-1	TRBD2	TGCAGCGTTTTCCCCCGGGGGGTCTCCTACAATGAGCAGTTCTTC	CSVFPRGVSYNEQFF